This passage covers 17 T cell receptor beta chains from one sample sequenced in a study of OX40 agonist ivuxolimab in advanced cancers. Method: immunoSEQ multiplex PCR; TCRdb's copy keeps in-frame clones and lacks some. The sample holds about 80,000 clones; roughly four fifths are singletons and the top ten take 5.5% to 8.5%. The source material was CD4+ or CD8+ T cells sorted from blood, sampled in a trial of the OX40 agonist ivuxolimab. These receptors were collected from an adult with an advanced solid tumor such as melanoma, head and neck, liver or kidney cancer.

The chain recombines TRBV4-3 with TRBJ1-3, with 7 bases matching TRBD1. The V gene end was trimmed by 0 bases and the J gene end by 0 bases; junction bases not matched to a gene: 5. CDR1 is LGHNA, CDR2 YSLEER, per germline. The CDR3 sequence is 17 residues long. In nucleotides, the CDR3 is TGCGCCAGCAGCCAAGATGGAACAGGGGCCTCTGGAAACACCATATATTTT. Translation gives CASSQDGTGASGNTIYF.

This chain joins TRBV6-5 and TRBJ1-2; D uncertain. This CDR3 has 13 amino acids. V lost 6 bases and J lost 2, with 10 bases in between. The germline V gene has CDR1 MNHEY and CDR2 SVGAGI. CDR3 amino acids: CASRKTENYGYTF. The CDR3 nucleotides are TGTGCCAGCAGAAAAACAGAGAACTATGGCTACACCTTC.

The rearrangement uses TRBV7-3 and TRBJ2-2, with D maybe TRBD2 (5 bases). The length of the CDR3 is 15 residues. Trimming stripped 5 bases from V and 2 bases from J, with 12 bases between. Germline V CDR1 and CDR2: SGHTA, FQGTGA. CDR3 bases: TGTGCCAGCAGCCCGGACTCTCTAAACACCGGGGAGCTGTTTTTT. This gives the protein CASSPDSLNTGELFF.

The chain combines TRBV4-2 with TRBJ2-1; 11 nucleotides match TRBD2. Trimming cost V 0 bases and J 4 bases; bases outside gene matches: 2. The CDR3 is made up of 16 amino acids. CDR1 LGHNA and CDR2 YNFKEQ come from the germline V gene. As DNA, the CDR3 is TGTGCCAGCAGCCAAGAAGGGACTAGCGGTTACAATGAGCAGTTCTTC. It specifies CASSQEGTSGYNEQFF.

The chain has TRBV27 and TRBJ2-5, with 7 bases identical to TRBD2. The J call may be mistaken, given a closer DNA end match to TRBJ2-7. Germline lookup yields CDR1 MNHEY and CDR2 SMNVEV (reference sequence). The CDR3 is 15 amino acids. For the CDR3, the DNA is TGTGCCAGCAGTTTAAGGGCTAGCGGCACCTACGAGCAGTACTTC. Encoded protein: CASSLRASGTYEQYF.

This clone was counted once. The rearrangement uses TRBV18 and TRBJ2-2; D is unresolved. The CDR3 is made up of 14 amino acids. CDR1 KGHSH and CDR2 LQKENI come from the germline V gene. V gave up 3 bases and J gave up 3 bases, with 8 bases separating them. The CDR3 nucleotides are TGTGCCAGCTCACCGCGGACCCACACCGGGGAGCTGTTTTTT. It yields the protein CASSPRTHTGELFF. Variable domain in full (rest from reference TRBV18 and TRBJ2-2): NAGVMQNPRHLVRRRGQEARLRCSPMKGHSHVYWYRQLPEEGLKFMVYLQKENIIDESGMPKERFSAEFPKEGPSILRIQQVVRGDSAAYFCASSPRTHTGELFFGEGSRLTVL.

This rearrangement joins TRBV7-2 to TRBJ2-7; TRBD2 agrees at 12 bases. Trimming cost V 4 bases and J 1 base; bases outside gene matches: 2. This CDR3 has 15 amino acids. Germline assignment: CDR1 SGHTA and CDR2 FQGNSA. The CDR3 bases are TGTGCCAGCAGCTCAGGACTAGCGGGATCCTACGAGCAGTACTTC. It encodes CASSSGLAGSYEQYF.

The chain couples TRBV7-2 to TRBJ1-1; 7 bases match TRBD1. Germline V gene data show CDR1 as SGHTA and CDR2 as FQGNSA. The length of the CDR3 is 14 residues. The V and J ends lost 5 bases and 5 bases, in that order; junction bases with no gene match: 8. CDR3 nucleotide sequence: TGTGCCAGCAGCCGTAGACAGGGTGGAACTGAAGCTTTCTTT. Translation gives CASSRRQGGTEAFF.

The gene calls are TRBV5-1 and TRBJ2-7; possibly TRBD1 for D (6 bases). Trimming took 5 bases from V and 2 from J, leaving 14 bases between them. Per the germline V gene, CDR1 is SGHRS and CDR2 is YFSETQ. CDR3 size: 14 residues. The CDR3 loop is CASSFDRQAYEQYF. CDR3 DNA sequence: TGCGCCAGCAGTTTCGACAGGCAGGCCTACGAGCAGTACTTC.

This chain joins TRBV28 and TRBJ2-3; TRBD2 matches at 11 bases. The V gene end was trimmed by 6 bases and the J gene end by 5 bases; junction bases not matched to a gene: 7. The V gene's germline CDR1 is MDHEN and CDR2 SYDVKM. The CDR3 extends over 15 amino acids. The CDR3 loop reads CASSRSGGAGDTQYF. CDR3 nucleotide sequence: TGTGCCAGCAGCCGTAGCGGGGGGGCAGGAGATACGCAGTATTTT.

V and J are TRBV30 and TRBJ2-7, with D perhaps TRBD2 (5 bases). Trimming took 2 bases from V and 0 from J, leaving 14 bases between them. CDR3 length: 15 amino acids. The germline V gene has CDR1 GTSNPN and CDR2 SVGIG (reference sequence). The CDR3 bases are TGTGCCTGGAGTCCCTTGGGCGGGTACTCCTACGAGCAGTACTTC. Protein: CAWSPLGGYSYEQYF.

The genes are TRBV25-1 and TRBJ1-2; perhaps TRBD1 as D (6 bases). Trimming took 3 bases from V and 9 from J, leaving 17 bases between them. The CDR3 length is 14 residues. Germline V gene sequence: CDR1 MGHDK, CDR2 SYGVNS. The CDR3 nucleotides read TGTGCCAGCAGTGATTCTAAGGGGGTTTGGAGCTACACCTTC. Its translation is CASSDSKGVWSYTF.

The rearrangement uses TRBV28 and TRBJ1-2; 8 nucleotides match TRBD1. This CDR3 comprises 14 residues. Trimming at V came to 5 bases and at J to 4 bases, leaving 6 bases not matched to a gene. The germline CDR1 and CDR2 sequences are MDHEN and SYDVKM. CDR3: CASSPDRDGYGYTF. The DNA for the CDR3 is TGTGCCAGCAGTCCGGACAGGGATGGCTATGGCTACACCTTC.

The V call is TRBV6-5, the J call TRBJ1-6, with 8 bases that match TRBD1. CDR1 is MNHEY, CDR2 SVGAGI, per germline. The CDR3 has 16 amino acids. V lost 1 base, J lost 5 bases, and 4 bases stayed unmatched. This CDR3 is CASSYWTGSDNSPLHF. The CDR3 DNA follows: TGTGCCAGCAGTTACTGGACAGGGAGCGATAATTCACCCCTCCACTTT.

This rearrangement joins TRBV5-1 to TRBJ2-1; D unclear. From germline, CDR1 is SGHRS and CDR2 YFSETQ. Deletions cut 5 bases from V and 0 bases from J, with 33 bases between. The CDR3 runs 22 residues. The CDR3 reads CASSRVGSVSPLLPSSYNEQFF. DNA of the CDR3: TGCGCCAGCAGTCGCGTGGGTTCGGTCTCCCCCCTGCTCCCGAGCTCCTACAATGAGCAGTTCTTC.

V usage is TRBV21-1 and J usage is TRBJ1-2. TRBV21-1 is a listed pseudogene. The CDR3 consists of 19 residues. The CDR3 nucleotides read TGTGCCAGCAGCAAAGCCCGGGGGACTCCGGCAGGGCTAAACTATGGCTACACCTTC. It specifies CASSKARGTPAGLNYGYTF.

This clone occurred a few times. The chain has TRBV7-6 and TRBJ1-6; no reliable D call. V was trimmed by 3 bases and J by 7 bases, leaving 7 bases between them. Germline V gene sequence: CDR1 SGHVS, CDR2 FNYEAQ. The CDR3 length is 13 residues. In nucleotides, the CDR3 is TGTGCCAGCAGCTTTAACCCAAATTCACCCCTCCACTTT. This codes for CASSFNPNSPLHF. Full variable domain (outside the CDR3, taken from reference TRBV7-6 and TRBJ1-6): GAGVSQSPRYKVTKRGQDVALRCDPISGHVSLYWYRQALGQGPEFLTYFNYEAQQDKSGLPNDRFSAERPEGSISTLTIQRTEQRDSAMYRCASSFNPNSPLHFGNGTRLTVT.